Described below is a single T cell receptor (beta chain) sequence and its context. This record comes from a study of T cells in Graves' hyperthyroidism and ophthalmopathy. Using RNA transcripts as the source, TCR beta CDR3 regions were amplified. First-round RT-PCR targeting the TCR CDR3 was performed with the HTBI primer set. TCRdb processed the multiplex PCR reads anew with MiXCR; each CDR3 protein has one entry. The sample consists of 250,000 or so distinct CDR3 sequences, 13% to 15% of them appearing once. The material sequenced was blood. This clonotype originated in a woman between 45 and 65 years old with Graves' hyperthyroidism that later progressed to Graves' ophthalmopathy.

As DNA, the CDR3 is TGTGCCAGCAGCTCCAGAGCGGGAGGGAACAATGAGCAGTTCTTC. Amino acids: CASSSRAGGNNEQFF. This chain uses TRBV5-5 with TRBJ2-1, with 10 bases identical to TRBD2. Per germline, CDR1 SGHKS and CDR2 YYEKEE (reference sequence). V trimming: 3 bases; J trimming: 5 bases; junction bases outside the gene matches: 5. CDR3 size: 15 residues.